This T cell receptor (beta chain) was captured by sequencing in a study of T cells in Graves' hyperthyroidism and ophthalmopathy. The overall study: Before any treatment, at initial diagnosis, peripheral blood was collected. Whole-study findings and limits: Ophthalmopathy was model-predicted a median about 7.1 months pre-onset.

This clonotype was seen many times. Its antigen is not identified. Each 10 ml fresh peripheral blood draw supplied the PBMCs. This CDR3 contains 14 residues. Looked up from germline, CDR1 is SGHAT and CDR2 is FQNNGV. V was shortened by 6 bases and J by 0 bases, with 9 bases between the two germline ends. Amplification yielded TCR beta CDR3 regions, with RNA transcripts as the source. The HTBI primer set served for first-round RT-PCR of the TCR CDR3. TCRdb recomputed calls from the multiplex PCR reads with MiXCR, one row per CDR3 protein. The profile shows 250,000 to 300,000 distinct CDR3 sequences, roughly 15% of them singletons.

The sequence derives from a woman in her thirties or forties with Graves' hyperthyroidism that later progressed to Graves' ophthalmopathy. The sequenced material came from blood. The chain employs TRBV11-2 and TRBJ2-1; D is unclear. This CDR3 reads CASSLRNSYNEQFF. CDR3 nucleotide sequence: TGTGCCAGCAGTCTACGGAACTCCTACAATGAGCAGTTCTTC.